Below are 11 T cell receptor beta chains sequenced from a single sample in a study of shared clonotypes between healthy human individuals (TCRdb year 2020). CD8 naive samples were obtained by positive selection for CCR7 among CD45RO-negative cells, yielding a CD45RA+CCR7+ population from which TemRA cells were excluded. Library creation used the immunoSEQ multiplex PCR assay. TCRdb limited this immuneACCESS table to in-frame rearrangements with V and J called. A share of clones is missing; checked studies link under half to unresolved V genes, and the rest is unexplained. For this sample the table gives about 2.1 million clones, of which 90% to 95% were detected only once. About 1.5% of the sample is in the top ten clones. Source material: naive CD8+ T cells from PBMCs. What the cell subset or site label conveys for this sample: CD45RA+CCR7+. The origin of the receptors is a man aged 18 to 29 in good health. Some clones in this sample may be carry-over from other donors' samples.

The V call is TRBV18, the J call TRBJ2-2; 8 nucleotides align to TRBD1. CDR1 KGHSH and CDR2 LQKENI come from the germline V gene. The junction had 6 bases not matched to a gene; V was cut back by 3 bases and J by 3 bases. The CDR3 consists of 16 residues. The CDR3 spells CASSPRDRTYTGELFF. CDR3 in DNA: TGTGCCAGCTCACCGAGGGACAGGACTTACACCGGGGAGCTGTTTTTT.

This chain joins TRBV28 and TRBJ1-3, with unresolved D. V was shortened by 4 bases and J by 8 bases, with 15 bases between the two germline ends. The CDR3 covers 14 residues. The V gene's germline CDR1 is MDHEN and CDR2 SYDVKM. The CDR3 loop reads CASSSPSGRDTIYF. In DNA form, the CDR3 reads TGTGCCAGCAGTTCCCCGTCTGGTCGGGACACCATATATTTT.

The chain recombines TRBV27 with TRBJ2-1, with 10 bases fitting TRBD2. The J segment lost 9 bases and the V segment lost 5 bases, leaving 19 bases of the junction unmatched. Germline loops: CDR1 MNHEY, CDR2 SMNVEV (reference sequence). CDR3 size: 18 residues. In nucleotides, the CDR3 is TGTGCCAGCAGTCCGCTCCCCGATACTAGCGGGATATTTGGTGAGCAGTTCTTC. Translation: CASSPLPDTSGIFGEQFF.

The rearrangement links TRBV4-1 to TRBJ2-1; D may be TRBD2 (6 bases). The CDR3 covers 15 residues. Trimming took 2 bases from V and 4 from J, leaving 12 bases between them. Per germline, CDR1 MGHRA and CDR2 YSYEKL. Here the CDR3 reads CASSQPTSSYNEQFF. Here the CDR3 DNA reads TGCGCCAGCAGCCAACCGACTAGTTCTTACAATGAGCAGTTCTTC.

CDR3 protein: CASSPDPPRGIAQYF. The CDR3 DNA reads as TGCGCCAGCAGCCCAGACCCCCCAAGGGGAATTGCGCAGTATTTT. The rearrangement joins TRBV4-1 to TRBJ2-3, with D possibly TRBD1 on 5 matching bases. CDR1 MGHRA and CDR2 YSYEKL come from the germline V gene. There are 15 residues in the CDR3. V dropped 4 bases and J dropped 10 bases, with 21 bases sitting between them.

V usage is TRBV14 and J usage is TRBJ2-5; D is possibly TRBD1 (5 bases). Between the trimmed V and J ends, which lost 6 bases and 5 bases, there was a span of 13 bases. This CDR3 is 13 amino acids long. Germline V gene sequence: CDR1 SGHDN, CDR2 FVKESK. The CDR3 DNA follows: TGTGCCAGCAGACGAACAGGTTCCGAGACCCAGTACTTC. Translated: CASRRTGSETQYF.

V gene TRBV7-2 combines with J gene TRBJ2-1, with TRBD2 matching 8 bases. Per the germline V gene, CDR1 is SGHTA and CDR2 is FQGNSA. V lost 2 bases, J lost 2 bases, and 5 bases stayed unmatched. This CDR3 region has 16 residues. The CDR3 loop is CASSLYPGGPYNEQFF. DNA for the CDR3: TGTGCCAGCAGCTTATACCCGGGAGGGCCCTACAATGAGCAGTTCTTC.

The genes are TRBV27 and TRBJ2-7; 8 bases align to TRBD1. CDR3 length equals 14 residues. The germline V gene encodes CDR1 MNHEY and CDR2 SMNVEV (reference sequence). J was trimmed by 2 bases and V by 8 bases; bases with no gene match: 8. The CDR3 bases are TGTGCCAGCGCTACGGGACAGGAGACCTACGAGCAGTACTTC. It translates to CASATGQETYEQYF.

Worth noting for this clone: This same CDR3 is encoded by further DNA sequences in the sample. The V call is TRBV7-9, the J call TRBJ2-7, with D tentatively TRBD2 (5 bases). From germline, CDR1 is SEHNR and CDR2 FQNEAQ (reference sequence). CDR3 length: 12 amino acids. The V and J ends lost 4 bases and 3 bases respectively, with 7 bases between them. The CDR3 reads CASSSGNYEQYF. The CDR3 DNA is TGTGCCAGCAGCTCGGGGAACTACGAGCAGTACTTC. Based on the CDR3 plus reference TRBV7-9 and TRBJ2-7, the full variable domain is DTGVSQNPRHKITKRGQNVTFRCDPISEHNRLYWYRQTLGQGPEFLTYFQNEAQLEKSRLLSDRFSAERPKGSFSTLEIQRTEQGDSAMYLCASSSGNYEQYFGPGTRLTVT.

The chain links TRBV7-9 to TRBJ2-3; TRBD2 matches 10 bases. Trimming removed 5 bases from V and 0 bases from J; junction bases left unmatched: 5. This CDR3 is built from 16 residues. Per germline, CDR1 SEHNR and CDR2 FQNEAQ (reference sequence). CDR3 in amino acids: CASSLRTSGSTDTQYF. The CDR3 coding sequence is TGTGCCAGCAGCCTTCGGACTAGCGGAAGCACAGATACGCAGTATTTT.

The sample holds one count of this clone. The sample contains more than one DNA sequence encoding this CDR3. The chain recombines TRBV4-1 with TRBJ2-7, with 15 positions matching TRBD2. J gave up 1 base and V 4 bases, and 2 bases lay outside the gene matches. Germline V lookup: CDR1 MGHRA, CDR2 YSYEKL. The CDR3 is 16 residues long. The CDR3 bases are TGCGCCAGCAGCCTCGGACTAGCGGGAGGGTCCTACGAGCAGTACTTC. Translation: CASSLGLAGGSYEQYF.